These T cell receptor beta chains were read from a single sample in a study of cytomegalovirus exposure and HLA in healthy donors. Generated by immunoSEQ multiplex PCR, the TCRdb table keeps only in-frame clones and is missing some. The repertoire holds 150,000 to 200,000 clones, 77% seen once, with approximately 2.9% in the top ten. The sample was PBMCs. The receptors derive from a woman in her 40s in good health and CMV-seropositive. Each CDR3 is given with its conserved first and last residue. D genes are given only for firm matches. Clone size is shown for a subset of rows, as once, few, many or a class of expanded clone.

TRBV7-9	TRBJ2-3	TRBD2	-	CASSPSGTDTQYF	TGTGCCAGCAGCCCTAGCGGTACAGATACGCAGTATTTT
TRBV6-5	TRBJ2-7	TRBD1	-	CASSYSLQGASYEQYF	TGTGCCAGCAGTTACAGTTTGCAGGGGGCCTCCTACGAGCAGTACTTC
TRBV11-2	TRBJ1-4	TRBD1	-	CASSVDRGEKLFF	TGTGCCAGCAGCGTGGACAGGGGCGAAAAACTGTTTTTT
TRBV6-1	TRBJ1-5	TRBD1	-	CASSELGQYSNQPQHF	TGTGCCAGCAGTGAACTGGGACAGTATAGCAATCAGCCCCAGCATTTT
TRBV19	TRBJ2-7	-	-	CASSINRGGEQYF	TGTGCCAGTAGTATCAACCGGGGAGGCGAGCAGTACTTC
TRBV7-9	TRBJ2-3	-	-	CASSLGADTQYF	TGTGCCAGCAGCTTAGGCGCAGATACGCAGTATTTT
TRBV18	TRBJ2-7	-	-	CASSLTGDSSYEQYF	TGTGCCAGCTCATTAACAGGAGATAGCTCCTACGAGCAGTACTTC
TRBV7-9	TRBJ2-7	-	-	CASSPGGPEQYF	TGTGCCAGCAGCCCAGGGGGGCCCGAGCAGTACTTC
TRBV4-1	TRBJ2-2	TRBD1	-	CASSQGQGVVTGELFF	TGCGCCAGCAGCCAGGGACAGGGGGTAGTTACCGGGGAGCTGTTTTTT
TRBV5-1	TRBJ2-7	TRBD2	-	CASSLVGTSSSYEQYF	TGCGCCAGCAGCTTGGTTGGGACTAGTAGTTCCTACGAGCAGTACTTC
TRBV6-4	TRBJ2-5	-	-	CASSPLTGSEYF	TGTGCCAGCAGTCCCCTTACAGGGAGTGAGTACTTC
TRBV10-3	TRBJ2-1	TRBD2	-	CAISRTSGGNNEQFF	TGTGCCATCAGCCGAACTAGCGGGGGAAACAATGAGCAGTTCTTC
TRBV11-3	TRBJ1-1	-	-	CASSFRRGANTEAFF	TGTGCCAGCAGCTTCCGACGGGGGGCGAACACTGAAGCTTTCTTT
TRBV30	TRBJ2-5	TRBD2	few	CAWSVLAGTAGETQYF	TGTGCCTGGAGTGTCCTAGCGGGGACGGCGGGAGAGACCCAGTACTTC
TRBV14	TRBJ1-1	-	-	CASSQEFTAYTEAFF	TGTGCCAGCAGCCAAGAATTCACAGCCTACACTGAAGCTTTCTTT
TRBV5-6	TRBJ1-6	-	-	CASSLSSVIYSPLHF	TGTGCCAGCAGCTTGAGTTCGGTGATTTATTCACCCCTCCACTTT
TRBV7-2	TRBJ2-3	-	-	CATKAGGDVTDTQYF	TGTGCCACCAAAGCCGGAGGGGATGTAACAGATACGCAGTATTTT
TRBV6-5	TRBJ2-5	-	-	CASRGGAQETQYF	TGTGCCAGCAGAGGTGGGGCCCAAGAGACCCAGTACTTC
TRBV30	TRBJ1-2	-	once	CAWSARTYGYTF	TGTGCCTGGAGTGCCCGGACATATGGCTACACCTTC
TRBV10-2	TRBJ2-7	TRBD2	-	CASSESNPAGRPRPDEQYF	TGCGCCAGCAGTGAGTCCAATCCCGCCGGGAGGCCCCGCCCTGACGAGCAGTACTTC
TRBV4-1	TRBJ2-4	TRBD2	-	CASSPPGGVIVQYF	TGCGCCAGCAGCCCGCCGGGGGGGGTGATTGTTCAGTACTTC
TRBV28	TRBJ2-1	TRBD2	-	CASTESSGGNYNEQFF	TGTGCCAGCACCGAATCGAGCGGGGGAAACTACAATGAGCAGTTCTTC
TRBV20-1	TRBJ2-5	TRBD1	-	CSAKQGETQYF	TGCAGTGCGAAACAGGGGGAGACCCAGTACTTC
TRBV6-1	TRBJ2-5	TRBD1	once	CASSGGTGFETQYF	TGTGCCAGCAGTGGGGGGACAGGGTTCGAGACCCAGTACTTC
TRBV25-1	TRBJ2-7	-	-	CASSDTYEQYF	TGTGCCAGCAGTGATACATACGAGCAGTACTTC
TRBV6-1	TRBJ1-3	-	-	CASSERRVGSGNTIYF	TGTGCCAGCAGTGAACGCAGGGTGGGCTCTGGAAACACCATATATTTT
TRBV4-3	TRBJ2-2	TRBD2	few	CASSKEAGASNTGELFF	TGCGCCAGCAGCAAAGAAGCGGGGGCTTCGAACACCGGGGAGCTGTTTTTT
TRBV7-2	TRBJ2-3	-	-	CASSLVRTDTQYF	TGTGCCAGCAGCTTAGTGAGGACAGATACGCAGTATTTT
TRBV14	TRBJ2-2	TRBD1	-	CASSQDSTGEGTGELFF	TGTGCCAGCAGCCAAGATTCTACAGGGGAAGGCACCGGGGAGCTGTTTTTT
TRBV29-1	TRBJ2-1	TRBD2	-	CSARTSGDEQFF	TGCAGCGCCCGGACTAGCGGCGATGAGCAGTTCTTC
TRBV5-1	TRBJ2-7	-	-	CARGGIGTIDYEQYF	TGCGCCAGGGGGGGGATCGGGACAATTGACTACGAGCAGTACTTC
TRBV29-1	TRBJ1-1	TRBD1	-	CSATLWTGRNTEAFF	TGCAGCGCAACTTTATGGACAGGGAGGAACACTGAAGCTTTCTTT
TRBV7-9	TRBJ2-3	-	-	CASSGDLGGWGTDTQYF	TGTGCCAGCAGCGGGGACTTAGGAGGGTGGGGCACAGATACGCAGTATTTT
TRBV28	TRBJ2-7	-	-	CASSPPDFYEQYF	TGTGCCAGCAGTCCCCCGGACTTCTACGAGCAGTACTTC
TRBV11-3	TRBJ2-5	TRBD1	-	CASSLGQSETQYF	TGTGCCAGCAGCCTGGGACAGTCAGAGACCCAGTACTTC